The 19 T cell receptor beta chains listed next were all sequenced from one sample in a study of cytomegalovirus exposure and HLA in healthy donors. Researchers ran the PCR with 60 Vbeta and 13 Jbeta primers. Method: immunoSEQ multiplex PCR; TCRdb's copy keeps in-frame clones and lacks some. The table shows about 150,000 clones, with 55% to 75% occurring only once. The source material was PBMCs. These receptors were collected from a man aged 45-65 years in good health and CMV-seropositive.

This clone occurred a few times. The chain recombines TRBV29-1 with TRBJ2-3; TRBD2 matches at 9 bases. The CDR3 sequence is 14 residues long. CDR1 is SQVTM, CDR2 ANQGSEA, per germline. The J segment lost 10 bases and the V segment lost 1 base, leaving 9 bases of the junction unmatched. The CDR3 is CSVEVSLAGSPQYF. CDR3 coding DNA: TGCAGCGTTGAAGTGTCGCTAGCGGGATCCCCGCAGTATTTT.

This clone was counted only a few times. The V gene is TRBV18, the J gene TRBJ2-7, with TRBD1 as a possible D gene (6 bases). CDR3 length: 14 residues. The V end lost 2 bases, the J end lost 3 bases, and 11 bases lay between the germline ends. Germline CDR1 KGHSH, CDR2 LQKENI. CDR3 sequence (DNA): TGTGCCAGCTCACCAACCCGAGGGGGCTACGAGCAGTACTTC. This gives the protein CASSPTRGGYEQYF.

This chain connects TRBV11-2 to TRBJ1-2; D not certain. Germline CDR1 and CDR2: SGHAT and FQNNGV. The CDR3 is 18 residues long. V lost 5 bases and J lost 0, with 22 bases in between. The CDR3, as DNA: TGTGCCAGCAGCGCTCGGATTGACATACAAACGGCTAACTATGGCTACACCTTC. Translated: CASSARIDIQTANYGYTF.

V and J are TRBV21-1 and TRBJ2-7; the table's D call of TRBD1 was not tested on the DNA. TRBV21-1 is a pseudogene locus. This CDR3 has 14 residues. The CDR3 DNA sequence: TGTGCCAGCAAACCGGACAGGGGACGCTACGAGCAGTACTTC. Translating it yields CASKPDRGRYEQYF.

The chain combines TRBV25-1 with TRBJ2-3; possible D gene TRBD2, 6 bases. Trimming took off 6 bases at V and 4 bases at J, with 17 bases between the two ends. This CDR3 contains 15 residues. Germline V gene data show CDR1 as MGHDK and CDR2 as SYGVNS. CDR3 in DNA: TGTGCCAGCAGCATGGGGCGGGGTGCCGCAGATACGCAGTATTTT. The encoded protein is CASSMGRGAADTQYF.

V usage is TRBV5-1 and J usage is TRBJ2-1, with D unresolved. V lost 4 bases and J 0 bases, leaving 17 bases between the germline ends. The CDR3 totals 17 residues. In germline, CDR1 is SGHRS, CDR2 YFSETQ. CDR3 residues: CASSPARQDRSYNEQFF. The CDR3, as DNA: TGCGCCAGCAGCCCGGCGAGACAAGACCGCTCCTACAATGAGCAGTTCTTC.

The chain combines TRBV7-3 with TRBJ2-4, with 12 bases that match TRBD1. This CDR3 contains 15 residues. Germline values: CDR1 SGHTA, CDR2 FQGTGA. V was clipped by 2 bases and J by 9 bases; unmatched bases: 5. The CDR3 region has the DNA TGTGCCAGCAGCTTAGCCGGGACAGGGGGCACCATTCAGTACTTC. Its protein product is CASSLAGTGGTIQYF.

V gene TRBV5-1 combines with J gene TRBJ2-5; 7 bases fit TRBD2. The DNA end is more similar to TRBJ2-7, so the J call may be wrong. There are 18 residues in the CDR3. Germline CDR1 is SGHRS and CDR2 is YFSETQ. CDR3 DNA sequence: TGCGCCAGCAGCGGAAGCGGGACGGACGCACTTAGTTCCTACGAGCAGTACTTC. It is translated as CASSGSGTDALSSYEQYF.

The chain is built from TRBV6-5 and TRBJ1-1; 9 positions agree with TRBD1. The CDR3 sequence is 15 residues long. V gave up 6 bases and J gave up 8 bases; unmatched junction bases: 13. In germline, CDR1 is MNHEY, CDR2 SVGAGI. The CDR3 here is CASRTGGSGPYEAFF. The CDR3 nucleotides read TGTGCCAGCAGGACAGGGGGGTCCGGACCGTACGAAGCTTTCTTT.

This sequence joins TRBV7-6 and TRBJ2-5; TRBD1 might be the D (6 bases). V gave up 3 bases and J gave up 5 bases, with 10 bases separating them. There are 13 residues in the CDR3. The germline CDR1 and CDR2 sequences are SGHVS and FNYEAQ. Here the CDR3 reads CASSLGHRETQYF. CDR3 in DNA: TGTGCCAGCAGCTTGGGACACAGGGAGACCCAGTACTTC.

This chain joins TRBV5-4 and TRBJ2-7, with D possibly TRBD2 on 6 matching bases. Germline V CDR1 and CDR2: SGHNT, YYREEE (reference sequence). The CDR3 has 17 amino acids. V lost 0 bases and J lost 3, with 19 bases in between. In DNA form, the CDR3 reads TGTGCCAGCAGCTTGGGGCCCTTGGCGGGACCGCGCTACGAGCAGTACTTC. It codes for CASSLGPLAGPRYEQYF.

V and J are TRBV5-1 and TRBJ1-3, with 7 bases lining up with TRBD1. CDR3 size: 15 residues. Trimming took 0 bases from V and 3 from J; bases not matched to a gene: 3. Germline loops: CDR1 SGHRS, CDR2 YFSETQ. The CDR3 DNA reads as TGCGCCAGCAGCTTGGAGGGGGCGCTTGGAAACACCATATATTTT. This sequence encodes CASSLEGALGNTIYF.

This chain uses TRBV4-1 with TRBJ2-6, with D perhaps TRBD1 (5 bases). Per germline, CDR1 MGHRA and CDR2 YSYEKL. This CDR3 comprises 19 residues. Trimming shortened V by 0 bases and J by 0 bases, and 15 bases separated the two germline ends. In DNA, the CDR3 is TGCGCCAGCAGCCAAGAAAGCCCGACAGATAGCTCTGGGGCCAACGTCCTGACTTTC. It encodes CASSQESPTDSSGANVLTF.

This clone was found a few times. The V call is TRBV28, the J call TRBJ2-1; tentative D call: TRBD1 (6 bases). The CDR3 contains 16 residues. V lost 6 bases, J lost 4 bases, and 19 bases lay in between. The germline CDR1 and CDR2 sequences are MDHEN and SYDVKM. The CDR3 DNA reads as TGTGCCAGCAGCCCCCGGACAGTTTTTCTTTACAATGAGCAGTTCTTC. Amino acids: CASSPRTVFLYNEQFF.

CDR3 bases: TGTGCCAGCAGTGAAGCGTTTAGCGGGAGGTCGGTCGAGCAGTACTTC. This sequence encodes CASSEAFSGRSVEQYF. The chain employs TRBV6-1 and TRBJ2-7, with TRBD2 identical over 10 bases. With V trimmed by 0 bases and J by 6 bases, 8 bases remained unmatched. The V gene's germline CDR1 is MNHNS and CDR2 SASEGT. The CDR3 consists of 16 residues.

The chain links TRBV27 to TRBJ2-7, with 7 bases matching TRBD1. Germline CDR1 MNHEY, CDR2 SMNVEV (reference sequence). V was pared by 0 bases and J by 7 bases, with 12 bases of the junction left unmatched. CDR3 length equals 16 residues. The CDR3 region is CASSLSPRTGRDEQYF. The CDR3 nucleotides read TGTGCCAGCAGTTTATCCCCCCGGACAGGAAGGGATGAGCAGTACTTC.

This clone was counted between two and nine times. The rearrangement links TRBV5-4 to TRBJ2-5; 14 bases agree with TRBD2. Trimming at V came to 3 bases and at J to 3 bases, leaving 1 base not matched to a gene. The CDR3 length is 15 residues. Germline CDR1 is SGHNT and CDR2 is YYREEE (reference sequence). CDR3 amino acids: CASSWGLAGEETQYF. The CDR3 nucleotides read TGTGCCAGCAGCTGGGGACTAGCGGGGGAAGAGACCCAGTACTTC.

This clone was counted a few times. J is TRBJ1-1 and V is TRBV6-5; TRBD1 is a possible D gene (5 bases). The CDR3 loop spans 14 amino acids. The germline V and J ends were trimmed by 5 bases and 5 bases, with 15 bases remaining between them. Germline CDR1 and CDR2: MNHEY and SVGAGI. DNA of the CDR3: TGTGCCAGCAGTCAAGAGGGGAGGTGGACTGAAGCTTTCTTT. Translating it yields CASSQEGRWTEAFF.

The V and J genes are TRBV18 and TRBJ1-4; D not certain. Trimming pared 3 bases from V and 3 bases from J, leaving 8 bases between. Per germline, CDR1 KGHSH and CDR2 LQKENI. This CDR3 comprises 14 residues. CDR3 loop: CASSPDTSNEKLFF. CDR3 sequence (DNA): TGTGCCAGCTCACCTGACACCTCTAATGAAAAACTGTTTTTT. Full variable domain (rest looked up from reference TRBV18 and TRBJ1-4): NAGVMQNPRHLVRRRGQEARLRCSPMKGHSHVYWYRQLPEEGLKFMVYLQKENIIDESGMPKERFSAEFPKEGPSILRIQQVVRGDSAAYFCASSPDTSNEKLFFGSGTQLSVL.